This T cell receptor beta chain was sequenced during a study of CD8 T cells in ankylosing spondylitis. This CDR3 spans 17 amino acids. Germline-derived CDR1 and CDR2 are SGHTA and FQGNSA. Between the trimmed V and J ends, which lost 5 bases and 0 bases, there was a span of 19 bases. This clonotype was observed many times. TCRdb re-derived calls from the 5' RACE reads in MiXCR, one entry per CDR3 protein. The data hold approximately 260,000 distinct CDR3 sequences, with roughly 8.6% observed a single time. The source is a male donor with ankylosing spondylitis or in good health (not recorded which). Sequences were obtained from blood, either unsorted or a sorted T cell fraction (not recorded which). The rearrangement joins TRBV7-2 to TRBJ1-1; D perhaps matches TRBD1 (5 bases). The CDR3 reads CASSVSRGGRMNTEAFF. The CDR3 nucleotides read TGTGCCAGCAGCGTGAGCCGGGGCGGCCGCATGAACACTGAAGCTTTCTTT.